Described below is a single T cell receptor beta chain sequence and its context. This clone was seen once. What antigen it recognizes has not been identified. It has no much larger one-base neighbor in the sample; base qualities were not kept. This specimen comes from a study of blood T cell repertoires in COVID-19 (dated by TCRdb to the early 2020s). About the investigation overall: Collaborator samples came from the United States, Italy and Spain and covered acute and convalescent phases of COVID-19. The material from the prospective study consisted of cDNA or gDNA derived from T cells, B-cell-depleted T cells, or PBMCs. Deeply sampled blood TCRbeta repertoires from subjects exposed to, actively infected with, or recovered from COVID-19 were included in the dataset. The repertoires were made available in a free public database intended to serve as a resource for research on the immune response to SARS-CoV-2. The samples were drawn from two sources: the first 160 participants of the ongoing ImmuneRACE study, and approximately 1,300 subjects contributed by 6 global collaborators. A de-identified subject ID, COVID-19 status, age in years and sex were almost always included in the sample metadata. Where HLA class I and class II types were available, the types were taken from metadata supplied by the sample provider, not from assay-based typing.

The immunoSEQ Assay, a bias-controlled multiplex PCR, was used to amplify TCRbeta CDR3 regions from genomic DNA. Per the source publication's procedure: Nucleated cell counts per sample were estimated from amplification of reference gene primers within the assay. To quantify the absolute abundance of each unique TCRbeta CDR3 rearrangement, sequence reads were collapsed and filtered. For each sample, productive Simpson clonality was calculated as the square root of Simpson's diversity index across productive rearrangements. TCRdb mirrors the immuneACCESS table, restricted to in-frame sequences. Some clones are absent from its copies; in checked studies, under half trace to an unresolved V gene, and the reason for the others is unknown. The V and J calls and clone size come from that table; D and trimming were worked out from the DNA. The sample includes roughly 290,000 clones, with approximately 88% observed a single time. Approximately 6% of the sample is held by the ten biggest clonotypes.

In the prospective study, participants were roughly 18 to 90 years old, resided in 24 geographic areas of the United States, and were enrolled through a virtual design. In the prospective study, participants were assigned to cohorts based on the clinical history participants reported in a screening survey and a study questionnaire. Recovered participants in ImmuneRACE Cohort 3 were defined as having two consecutive negative NP/OP PCR tests, clearance from a healthcare professional, or resolution of symptoms. Each participant in the prospective study had whole blood, serum and a nasopharyngeal or oropharyngeal swab collected by mobile phlebotomists. Additional blood draws and questionnaires over a 2-month period could optionally be provided by prospective study participants. Prospective study blood samples were shipped either frozen or at room temperature before DNA extraction. Summary of the overall study and its limitations: The amount of clinical and demographic metadata varied by source and participant and was provided uncurated.

For CDR1 and CDR2, the germline V gene lists SGDLS and YYNGEE. The CDR3 contains 13 residues, cysteine and phenylalanine counted. CDR3 DNA is the only sequence kept; it has 39 bases, read in frame from the first base. A distance of 17 bases separates the germline ends of V and J, which lose 8 bases and 5 bases respectively. Sequencing used PBMCs or T cells enriched from blood (not recorded which). This sequence uses TRBV9 and TRBJ2-7; the best D guess is TRBD2, with 5 bases matching. The receptor comes from a woman between 40 and 50 years old who had recovered from COVID-19. The DNA reads TGTGCCAGTCACGGCCTGGCTAGCCACGAGCAGTACTTC. Its protein is CASHGLASHEQYF.